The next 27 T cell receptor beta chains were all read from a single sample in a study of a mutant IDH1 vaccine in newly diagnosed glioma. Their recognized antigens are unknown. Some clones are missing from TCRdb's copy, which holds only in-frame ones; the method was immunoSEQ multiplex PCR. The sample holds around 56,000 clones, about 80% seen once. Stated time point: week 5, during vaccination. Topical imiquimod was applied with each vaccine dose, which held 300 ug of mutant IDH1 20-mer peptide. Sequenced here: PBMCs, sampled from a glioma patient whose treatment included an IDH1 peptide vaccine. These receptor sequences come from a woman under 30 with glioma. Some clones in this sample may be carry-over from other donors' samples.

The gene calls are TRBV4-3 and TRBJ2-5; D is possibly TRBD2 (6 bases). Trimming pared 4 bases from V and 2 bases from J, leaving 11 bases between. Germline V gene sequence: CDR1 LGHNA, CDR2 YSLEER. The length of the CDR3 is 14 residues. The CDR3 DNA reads TGCGCCAGCAGCCGTGGGACTTGGCAAGAGACCCAGTACTTC. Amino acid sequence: CASSRGTWQETQYF.

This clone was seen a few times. As DNA, the CDR3 is TGTGCCAGGGGACAGGGGGCTTTCTTT. It codes for CARGQGAFF. The chain employs TRBV7-9 and TRBJ1-1, with TRBD1 identical over 10 bases. Germline V gene sequence: CDR1 SEHNR, CDR2 FQNEAQ (reference sequence). J lost 11 bases, V lost 9 bases, and 0 bases had no gene match. The CDR3 extends over 9 amino acids.

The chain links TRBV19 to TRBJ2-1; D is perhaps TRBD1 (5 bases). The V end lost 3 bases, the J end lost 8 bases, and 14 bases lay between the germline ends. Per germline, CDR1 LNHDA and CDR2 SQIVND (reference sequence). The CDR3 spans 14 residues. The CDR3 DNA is TGTGCCAGTAGTATCGGGCAGGGTGGGGATGAGCAGTTCTTC. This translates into CASSIGQGGDEQFF.

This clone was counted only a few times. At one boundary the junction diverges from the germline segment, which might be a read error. The CDR3 nucleotides read TGTGCCGGCAGTGAACAGGGCTATAGCAATCAGCCCCAGCATTTT. It translates to CAGSEQGYSNQPQHF. The chain employs TRBV2 and TRBJ1-5; tentative D call: TRBD1 (6 bases). Per germline, CDR1 SNHLY and CDR2 FYNNEI. The CDR3 length is 15 residues.

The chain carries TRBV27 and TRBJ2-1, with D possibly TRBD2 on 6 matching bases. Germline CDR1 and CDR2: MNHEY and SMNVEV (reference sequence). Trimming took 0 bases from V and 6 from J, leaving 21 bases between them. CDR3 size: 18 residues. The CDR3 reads CASSLSAGLAVPGNEQFF. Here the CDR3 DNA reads TGTGCCAGCAGTTTATCCGCGGGGTTAGCGGTCCCGGGCAATGAGCAGTTCTTC.

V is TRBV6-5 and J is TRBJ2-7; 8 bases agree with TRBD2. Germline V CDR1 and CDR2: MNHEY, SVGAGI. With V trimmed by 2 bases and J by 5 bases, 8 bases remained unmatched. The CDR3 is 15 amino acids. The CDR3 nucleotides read TGTGCCAGCAGTTACGGGGTAGCGGGGCCCCACGAGCAGTACTTC. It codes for CASSYGVAGPHEQYF.

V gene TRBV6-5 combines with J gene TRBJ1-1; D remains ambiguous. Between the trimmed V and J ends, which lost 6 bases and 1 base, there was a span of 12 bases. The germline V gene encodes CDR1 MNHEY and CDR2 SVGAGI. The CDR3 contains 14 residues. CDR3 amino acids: CASRSRAPNTEAFF. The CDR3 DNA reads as TGTGCCAGCAGGTCCCGGGCCCCGAACACTGAAGCTTTCTTT.

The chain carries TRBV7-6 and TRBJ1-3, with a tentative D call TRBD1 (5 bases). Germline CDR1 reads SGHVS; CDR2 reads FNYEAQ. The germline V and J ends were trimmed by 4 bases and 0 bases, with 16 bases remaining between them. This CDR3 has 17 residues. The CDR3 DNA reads TGTGCCAGCAGCTCGCGGCAGGGTCTAGGCTCTGGAAACACCATATATTTT. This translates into CASSSRQGLGSGNTIYF.

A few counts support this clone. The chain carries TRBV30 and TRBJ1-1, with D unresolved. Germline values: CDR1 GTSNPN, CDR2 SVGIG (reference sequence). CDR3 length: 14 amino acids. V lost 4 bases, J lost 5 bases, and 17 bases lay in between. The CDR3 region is CAWTFDGWRTEAFF. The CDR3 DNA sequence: TGTGCCTGGACCTTCGATGGGTGGAGGACTGAAGCTTTCTTT.

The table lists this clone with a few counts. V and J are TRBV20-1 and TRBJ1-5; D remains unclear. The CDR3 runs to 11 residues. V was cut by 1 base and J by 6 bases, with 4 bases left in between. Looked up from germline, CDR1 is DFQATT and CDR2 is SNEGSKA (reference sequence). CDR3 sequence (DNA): TGCAGTGCTAGAGTGGGTCAGCCCCAGCATTTT. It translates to CSARVGQPQHF.

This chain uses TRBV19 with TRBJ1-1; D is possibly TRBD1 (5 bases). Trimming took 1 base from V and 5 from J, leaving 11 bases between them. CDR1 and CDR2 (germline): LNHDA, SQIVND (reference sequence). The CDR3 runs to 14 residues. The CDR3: CASSIGGRGTEAFF. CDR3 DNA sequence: TGTGCCAGTAGTATAGGGGGAAGGGGAACTGAAGCTTTCTTT. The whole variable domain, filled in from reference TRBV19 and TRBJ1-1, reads DGGITQSPKYLFRKEGQNVTLSCEQNLNHDAMYWYRQDPGQGLRLIYYSQIVNDFQKGDIAEGYSVSREKKESFPLTVTSAQKNPTAFYLCASSIGGRGTEAFFGQGTRLTVV.

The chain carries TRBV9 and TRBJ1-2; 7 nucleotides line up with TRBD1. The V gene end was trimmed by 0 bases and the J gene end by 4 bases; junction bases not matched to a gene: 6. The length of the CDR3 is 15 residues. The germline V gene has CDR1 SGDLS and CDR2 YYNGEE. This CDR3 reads CASSVGGAGGYGYTF. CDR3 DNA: TGTGCCAGCAGCGTAGGGGGGGCAGGGGGCTATGGCTACACCTTC. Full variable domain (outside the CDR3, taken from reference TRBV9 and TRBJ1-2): DSGVTQTPKHLITATGQRVTLRCSPRSGDLSVYWYQQSLDQGLQFLIQYYNGEERAKGNILERFSAQQFPDLHSELNLSSLELGDSALYFCASSVGGAGGYGYTFGSGTRLTVV.

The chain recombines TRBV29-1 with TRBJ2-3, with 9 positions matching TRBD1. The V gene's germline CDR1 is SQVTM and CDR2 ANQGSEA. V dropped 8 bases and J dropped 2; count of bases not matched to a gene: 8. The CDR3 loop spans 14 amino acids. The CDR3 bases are TGCAGCTTGACCGGGACAGGGAACACAGATACGCAGTATTTT. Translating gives CSLTGTGNTDTQYF.

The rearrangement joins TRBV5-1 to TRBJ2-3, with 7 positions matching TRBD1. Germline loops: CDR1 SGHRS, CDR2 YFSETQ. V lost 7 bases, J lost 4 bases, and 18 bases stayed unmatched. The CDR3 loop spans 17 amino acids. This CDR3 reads CASGGPKGQEISDTQYF. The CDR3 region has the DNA TGCGCCAGCGGGGGTCCAAAAGGACAGGAAATTTCAGATACGCAGTATTTT.

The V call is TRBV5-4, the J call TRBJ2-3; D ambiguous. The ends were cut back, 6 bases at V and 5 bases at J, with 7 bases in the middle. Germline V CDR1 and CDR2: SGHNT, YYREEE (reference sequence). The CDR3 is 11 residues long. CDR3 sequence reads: CASTLGDTQYF. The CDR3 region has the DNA TGTGCCAGCACTCTGGGAGATACGCAGTATTTT.

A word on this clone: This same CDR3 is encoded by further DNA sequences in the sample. CDR3 region: CASSLVPYEQYF. In DNA, the CDR3 is TGTGCCAGCAGCTTAGTCCCCTACGAGCAGTACTTC. The chain employs TRBV7-2 and TRBJ2-7, with D unclear. V was trimmed by 1 base and J by 2 bases, leaving 3 bases between them. CDR1 is SGHTA, CDR2 FQGNSA, per germline. The CDR3 is 12 amino acids.

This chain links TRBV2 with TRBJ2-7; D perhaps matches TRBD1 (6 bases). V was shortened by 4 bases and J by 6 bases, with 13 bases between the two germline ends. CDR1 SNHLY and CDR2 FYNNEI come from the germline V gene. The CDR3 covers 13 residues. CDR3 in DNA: TGTGCCAGCAGTGGAACAGGGAACTCCGAGCAGTACTTC. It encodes CASSGTGNSEQYF.

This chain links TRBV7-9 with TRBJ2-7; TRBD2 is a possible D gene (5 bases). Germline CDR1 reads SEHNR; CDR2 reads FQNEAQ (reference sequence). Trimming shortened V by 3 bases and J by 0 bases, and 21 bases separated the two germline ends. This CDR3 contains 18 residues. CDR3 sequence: CASSFRRPGRESSYEQYF. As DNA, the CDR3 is TGTGCCAGCAGCTTTAGACGCCCCGGACGGGAAAGCTCCTACGAGCAGTACTTC.

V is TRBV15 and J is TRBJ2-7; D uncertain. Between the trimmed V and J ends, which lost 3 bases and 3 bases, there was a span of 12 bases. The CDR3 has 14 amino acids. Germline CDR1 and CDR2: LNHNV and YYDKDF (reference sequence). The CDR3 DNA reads TGTGCCACCAGCAGCGAAGGACGCAGCTACGAGCAGTACTTC. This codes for CATSSEGRSYEQYF.

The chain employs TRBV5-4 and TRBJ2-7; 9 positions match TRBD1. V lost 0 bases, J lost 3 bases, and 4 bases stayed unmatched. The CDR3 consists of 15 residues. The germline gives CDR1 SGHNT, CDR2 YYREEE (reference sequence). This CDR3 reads CASSLGDRAFYEQYF. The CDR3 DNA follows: TGTGCCAGCAGCTTGGGGGACAGGGCCTTCTACGAGCAGTACTTC. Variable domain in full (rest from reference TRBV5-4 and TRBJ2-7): ETGVTQSPTHLIKTRGQQVTLRCSSQSGHNTVSWYQQALGQGPQFIFQYYREEENGRGNFPPRFSGLQFPNYSSELNVNALELDDSALYLCASSLGDRAFYEQYFGPGTRLTVT.

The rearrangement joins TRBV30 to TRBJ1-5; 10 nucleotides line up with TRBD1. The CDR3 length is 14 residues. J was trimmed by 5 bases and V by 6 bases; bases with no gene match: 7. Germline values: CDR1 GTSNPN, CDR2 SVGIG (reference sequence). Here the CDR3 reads CACSTGTGDQPQHF. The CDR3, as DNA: TGTGCCTGTTCTACCGGGACAGGGGATCAGCCCCAGCATTTT.

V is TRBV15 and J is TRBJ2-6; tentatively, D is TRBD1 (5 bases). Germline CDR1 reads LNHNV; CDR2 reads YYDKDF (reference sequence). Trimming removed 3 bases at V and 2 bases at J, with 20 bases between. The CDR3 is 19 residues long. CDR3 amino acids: CATSSSWRRTRAGANVLTF. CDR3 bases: TGTGCCACCAGCAGCTCATGGCGGCGGACAAGGGCTGGGGCCAACGTCCTGACTTTC.

CDR3 residues: CASSSGANVLTF. The CDR3 nucleotides read TGTGCCTCCTCTTCTGGGGCCAACGTCCTGACTTTC. This chain links TRBV30 with TRBJ2-6; D ambiguous. Trimming removed 7 bases from V and 1 base from J, with 5 bases in between. CDR1 is GTSNPN, CDR2 SVGIG, per germline (reference sequence). The CDR3 has 12 amino acids.

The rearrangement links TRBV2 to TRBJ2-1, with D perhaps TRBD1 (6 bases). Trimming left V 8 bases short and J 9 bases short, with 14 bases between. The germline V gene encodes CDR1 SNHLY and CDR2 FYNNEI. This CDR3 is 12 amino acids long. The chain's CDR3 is CASPDRWGEQFF. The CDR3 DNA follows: TGTGCCAGCCCTGACAGGTGGGGTGAGCAGTTCTTC.

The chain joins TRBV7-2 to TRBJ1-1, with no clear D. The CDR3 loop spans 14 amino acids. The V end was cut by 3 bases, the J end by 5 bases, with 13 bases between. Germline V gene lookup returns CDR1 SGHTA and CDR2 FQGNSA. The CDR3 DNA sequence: TGTGCCAGCAGCTTGGGCGGGTTTGGGACTGAAGCTTTCTTT. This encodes CASSLGGFGTEAFF.

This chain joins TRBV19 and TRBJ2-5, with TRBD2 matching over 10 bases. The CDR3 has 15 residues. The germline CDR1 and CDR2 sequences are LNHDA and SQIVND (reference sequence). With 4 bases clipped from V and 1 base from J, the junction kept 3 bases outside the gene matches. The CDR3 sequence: CASSTPSGSQETQYF. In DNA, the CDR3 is TGTGCCAGTAGTACACCTAGCGGGAGCCAAGAGACCCAGTACTTC.

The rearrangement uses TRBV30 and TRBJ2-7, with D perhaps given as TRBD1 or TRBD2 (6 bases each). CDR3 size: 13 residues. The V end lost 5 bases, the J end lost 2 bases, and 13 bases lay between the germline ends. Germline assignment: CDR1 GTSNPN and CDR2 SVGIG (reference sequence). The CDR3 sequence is CAWGRGRAYEQYF. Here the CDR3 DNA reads TGTGCCTGGGGCCGGGGGCGAGCCTACGAGCAGTACTTC.